What follows are 3 T cell receptor beta chains derived from one specimen sequenced in a study of T cell changes during pregnancy in multiple sclerosis. Here immunoSEQ multiplex PCR was the method, and the copy in TCRdb shows in-frame clones only, minus some. The data hold 65,000 to 80,000 clones, with more than 80% observed a single time. The source material was CD4+ T cells from peripheral blood mononuclear cells, sampled before pregnancy. The receptors here all came from a female donor with multiple sclerosis, enrolled in a pregnancy study.

V gene TRBV10-3 combines with J gene TRBJ2-7; TRBD1 matches 12 bases. The CDR3 consists of 14 residues. Germline lookup yields CDR1 ENHRY and CDR2 SYGVKD. V gave up 6 bases and J gave up 0 bases; unmatched junction bases: 0. CDR3 in amino acids: CAIRGQGASYEQYF. In DNA, the CDR3 is TGTGCCATCAGGGGACAGGGGGCCTCCTACGAGCAGTACTTC.

The chain joins TRBV19 to TRBJ2-7; D not certain. The germline CDR1 and CDR2 sequences are LNHDA and SQIVND (reference sequence). This CDR3 spans 12 amino acids. V was shortened by 5 bases and J by 5 bases, with 10 bases between the two germline ends. This CDR3 reads CASSEAWDEQYF. The CDR3 nucleotides are TGTGCCAGTAGTGAGGCTTGGGACGAGCAGTACTTC. Drawing the rest from reference TRBV19 and TRBJ2-7, the complete variable domain is DGGITQSPKYLFRKEGQNVTLSCEQNLNHDAMYWYRQDPGQGLRLIYYSQIVNDFQKGDIAEGYSVSREKKESFPLTVTSAQKNPTAFYLCASSEAWDEQYFGPGTRLTVT.

This chain links TRBV6-5 with TRBJ2-1, with 12 nucleotides matching TRBD1. Germline CDR1 is MNHEY and CDR2 is SVGAGI. V lost 6 bases and J lost 9; bases outside the gene matches: 9. The CDR3 is made up of 15 amino acids. The CDR3 bases are TGTGCCAGCAGACCCCCGGGACAGGGGGCGGGTGAGCAGTTCTTC. Its translation: CASRPPGQGAGEQFF.